This passage covers 18 T cell receptor beta chains from one sample sequenced in a study of blood T cell repertoires in COVID-19. Clones were read by immunoSEQ multiplex PCR, and TCRdb kept only the in-frame ones, dropping some. The sample yields around 470,000 clones, about nine tenths seen once. Material for sequencing was PBMCs or T cells enriched from blood (not recorded which). The receptors derive from a young man who had recovered from COVID-19.

This chain joins TRBV5-1 and TRBJ2-2, with 8 bases matching TRBD1. CDR1 is SGHRS, CDR2 YFSETQ, per germline. Germline trimming cut 4 bases from V and 6 bases from J; bases unmatched to any gene: 8. The CDR3 totals 15 residues. The CDR3 DNA follows: TGCGCCAGCAGCCAAACGACAGGGGCCCCCGGGGAGCTGTTTTTT. Its protein is CASSQTTGAPGELFF.

The rearrangement joins TRBV5-1 to TRBJ1-1; 10 bases fit TRBD1. V dropped 5 bases and J dropped 0; count of bases not matched to a gene: 7. The CDR3 covers 16 residues. In germline, CDR1 is SGHRS, CDR2 YFSETQ. CDR3 bases: TGCGCCAGCAGACCGGACAGGGGGGACATGAACACTGAAGCTTTCTTT. Translation gives CASRPDRGDMNTEAFF.

The CDR3 region is CASSVVQGADLTGELFF. The CDR3 region has the DNA TGTGCCAGCAGCGTAGTGCAGGGGGCGGACCTCACCGGGGAGCTGTTTTTT. The chain is built from TRBV9 and TRBJ2-2; TRBD1 agrees at 8 bases. The CDR3 loop spans 17 amino acids. CDR1 and CDR2 from the germline V gene are SGDLS and YYNGEE. V shed 0 bases, J shed 4 bases, and the junction held 8 bases outside the gene matches.

The DNA for the CDR3 is TGTGCCAGCAGCCAAGCAGAGGGGGCGATCACCGGGGAGCTGTTTTTT. It is translated as CASSQAEGAITGELFF. The rearrangement uses TRBV14 and TRBJ2-2; the match to TRBD1 covers 7 bases. J gave up 4 bases and V 1 base, and 6 bases lay outside the gene matches. CDR3 length equals 16 residues. Germline CDR1 and CDR2: SGHDN and FVKESK.

The chain employs TRBV6-4 and TRBJ1-5, with D unclear. Trimming left V 0 bases short and J 6 bases short, with 6 bases between. The CDR3 is 13 residues long. Germline V lookup: CDR1 MRHNA, CDR2 SNTAGT. The CDR3 loop is CASSDSSGQPQHF. CDR3 nucleotide sequence: TGTGCCAGCAGTGACTCATCCGGTCAGCCCCAGCATTTT.

A remark on this clone: The junction departs from germline at one end; a sequencing error may be responsible. The V call is TRBV7-6, the J call TRBJ1-3, with 10 bases that match TRBD1. This CDR3 region has 16 residues. CDR1 is SGHVS and CDR2 is FNYEAQ in the germline V gene. CDR3 loop: CARSFPDRGLGNTIYF. In DNA form, the CDR3 reads TGTGCCCGCAGCTTCCCTGACAGGGGGCTTGGAAACACCATATATTTT.

CDR3 residues: CASSPRTGGTDTQYF. Here the CDR3 DNA reads TGTGCCAGCAGCCCGCGGACAGGGGGCACAGATACGCAGTATTTT. V is TRBV5-8 and J is TRBJ2-3; TRBD1 agrees at 9 bases. The CDR3 is 15 residues long. V shed 4 bases and J 1 base; nucleotides not matched to a gene: 4. Germline V gene data show CDR1 as SGHTS and CDR2 as YDEGEE.

The chain employs TRBV7-2 and TRBJ1-6; D perhaps matches TRBD1 (6 bases). V was trimmed by 2 bases and J by 10 bases, leaving 12 bases between them. Germline CDR1 is SGHTA and CDR2 is FQGNSA. The CDR3 covers 14 residues. CDR3 residues: CASSLLAGDSPLHF. As DNA, the CDR3 is TGTGCCAGCAGCTTACTCGCAGGGGACTCACCCCTCCACTTT. Looking up the rest from reference TRBV7-2 and TRBJ1-6 gives the full variable domain: GAGVSQSPSNKVTEKGKDVELRCDPISGHTALYWYRQSLGQGLEFLIYFQGNSAPDKSGLPSDRFSAERTGGSVSTLTIQRTQQEDSAVYLCASSLLAGDSPLHFGNGTRLTVT.

This chain joins TRBV27 and TRBJ1-5; D ambiguous. Germline loops: CDR1 MNHEY, CDR2 SMNVEV (reference sequence). The CDR3 contains 14 residues. Trimming shortened V by 2 bases and J by 1 base, and 6 bases separated the two germline ends. The CDR3 is CASSLRSSNQPQHF. The CDR3 bases are TGTGCCAGCAGTTTACGGTCGAGCAATCAGCCCCAGCATTTT.

This clone was counted once. This chain uses TRBV21-1 with TRBJ2-7; TRBD2, the table's D call, lacks a check against the DNA. TRBV21-1 is a pseudogene locus. The CDR3 is 14 amino acids. The CDR3 DNA sequence: TGTGCCAGCAGCAAAGTTAGGGAGGGCTTCGAGCAGTACTTC. It yields the protein CASSKVREGFEQYF.

This chain joins TRBV11-3 and TRBJ2-2; the D gene is possibly TRBD2 (6 bases). Per the germline V gene, CDR1 is SGHNT and CDR2 is YENEEA. The CDR3 is 13 residues long. Trimming stripped 1 base from V and 6 bases from J, with 6 bases between. The CDR3 loop is CASSLAGAGELFF. CDR3 DNA: TGTGCCAGCAGCTTAGCGGGAGCCGGGGAGCTGTTTTTT.

Written as DNA, the CDR3 is TGCGCCAGCAGTGAGCCAGGGACAGGGAGGGAGACCCAGTACTTC. Translating gives CASSEPGTGRETQYF. V usage is TRBV10-1 and J usage is TRBJ2-5, with 9 positions matching TRBD1. Losses at the gene ends were 2 bases for V and 5 bases for J; bases not matched to a gene: 6. CDR3 length: 15 residues. CDR1 is WNHNN, CDR2 SYGVQD, per germline (reference sequence).

As for this clone: An end of the junction differs from the germline gene, which may be a read error. The J gene is TRBJ2-7, the V gene TRBV20-1; D remains unclear. This CDR3 has 13 residues. The germline gives CDR1 DFQATT, CDR2 SNEGSKA (reference sequence). The CDR3 region is CSASSTAAYGQYF. CDR3 nucleotides: TGCAGTGCTAGTAGTACAGCCGCTTACGGGCAGTACTTC.

This clone was picked up a small number of times. The genes are TRBV28 and TRBJ1-1, with D maybe TRBD1 (6 bases). The length of the CDR3 is 17 residues. The V and J ends lost 6 bases and 4 bases respectively, with 24 bases between them. The germline gives CDR1 MDHEN, CDR2 SYDVKM. The CDR3 spells CASRIQGFRRIGTEAFF. Here the CDR3 DNA reads TGTGCCAGCAGGATACAGGGTTTCCGTAGAATCGGCACTGAAGCTTTCTTT.

V gene TRBV21-1 combines with J gene TRBJ1-6; no DNA check was done on the table's D call, TRBD1. TRBV21-1 corresponds to a pseudogene. The length of the CDR3 is 17 residues. As DNA, the CDR3 is TGTGCCAGCAGACCAACCCCGACAGGGGGCGGTAATTCACCCCTCCACTTT. This encodes CASRPTPTGGGNSPLHF.

The rearrangement joins TRBV12-3 or TRBV12-4 to TRBJ1-2; D is uncertain. Trimming removed 3 bases from V and 1 base from J, with 6 bases in between. The CDR3 consists of 13 residues. The CDR3 protein is CASSLVDNYGYTF. The DNA of the CDR3 is TGTGCCAGCAGTTTGGTAGATAACTATGGCTACACCTTC.

In DNA form, the CDR3 reads TGTGCCTCCAGGGGACAGGGGATTAGAAACACCATATATTTT. Its translation is CASRGQGIRNTIYF. The V and J genes are TRBV19 and TRBJ1-3; TRBD1 agrees at 10 bases. The CDR3 is 14 residues long. V lost 11 bases and J lost 5; bases outside the gene matches: 9. Germline values: CDR1 LNHDA, CDR2 SQIVND (reference sequence). Supplemented by reference TRBV19 and TRBJ1-3, the full variable domain reads DGGITQSPKYLFRKEGQNVTLSCEQNLNHDAMYWYRQDPGQGLRLIYYSQIVNDFQKGDIAEGYSVSREKKESFPLTVTSAQKNPTAFYLCASRGQGIRNTIYFGEGSWLTVV.

The gene calls are TRBV5-4 and TRBJ1-4, with D possibly TRBD1 on 6 matching bases. CDR1 and CDR2 (germline): SGHNT, YYREEE (reference sequence). The CDR3 length is 16 residues. Trimming removed 4 bases from V and 0 bases from J, with 13 bases in between. The CDR3 sequence is CASSRSGQTTNEKLFF. DNA of the CDR3: TGTGCCAGCAGCCGAAGCGGACAGACAACTAATGAAAAACTGTTTTTT.